Presented here are 18 T cell receptor beta chains from one specimen sequenced in a study of blood T cell repertoires in COVID-19. Clones were sequenced by immunoSEQ multiplex PCR, and TCRdb holds only the in-frame ones, with some missing. In the table there are about 670,000 clones, around 90% of which are singletons. Sequences were obtained from peripheral blood. These receptors were taken from a woman aged 18 to 35 with acute or convalescent COVID-19.

This clone was seen just once. This chain joins TRBV30 and TRBJ1-2, with 7 bases fitting TRBD1. Looked up from germline, CDR1 is GTSNPN and CDR2 is SVGIG (reference sequence). CDR3 size: 15 residues. V gave up 1 base and J gave up 3 bases; unmatched junction bases: 8. CDR3 DNA sequence: TGTGCCTGGAGTGGCCAGGGGGGTACCCACTATGGCTACACCTTC. Protein product: CAWSGQGGTHYGYTF.

This chain joins TRBV4-1 and TRBJ1-1, with D tentatively TRBD1 (6 bases). Trimming removed 3 bases at V and 10 bases at J, with 15 bases between. CDR3 length: 13 amino acids. In germline, CDR1 is MGHRA, CDR2 YSYEKL. The CDR3 nucleotides read TGCGCCAGCAGCCACCCAGGGGCGGTTGGAGCTTTCTTT. Protein: CASSHPGAVGAFF.

The CDR3: CASSPRTGVGNEQFF. The CDR3 region has the DNA TGTGCCAGCAGCCCCAGGACAGGGGTGGGCAATGAGCAGTTCTTC. V and J are TRBV3-1 (or the pseudogene TRBV3-2) and TRBJ2-1, with TRBD1 matching 9 bases. The length of the CDR3 is 15 residues. CDR1 and CDR2 (germline): LGHDT, YNNKEL (reference sequence). The J segment lost 6 bases and the V segment lost 4 bases, leaving 7 bases of the junction unmatched.

Remarks on this clone: Germline is not matched at one junction end, which may reflect a read error. J is TRBJ1-2 and V is TRBV30; D is ambiguous. In germline, CDR1 is GTSNPN, CDR2 SVGIG (reference sequence). The CDR3 runs 9 residues. CDR3 loop: CAWSPGGSF. The CDR3 nucleotides are TGTGCCTGGAGTCCGGGCGGGTCCTTC.

The V and J genes are TRBV5-1 and TRBJ2-7, with 7 bases fitting TRBD1. This CDR3 is 14 amino acids long. J was trimmed by 7 bases and V by 4 bases; bases with no gene match: 11. In germline, CDR1 is SGHRS, CDR2 YFSETQ. CDR3 sequence: CASSPTGSTGEQYF. In DNA form, the CDR3 reads TGCGCCAGCAGCCCGACAGGGTCTACGGGGGAGCAGTACTTC.

The DNA for the CDR3 is TGTGCCAGCAGCCAAAGGGGGACAGGGGGTGGAGTTGTCAGCAATCAGCCCCAGCATTTT. It codes for CASSQRGTGGGVVSNQPQHF. The chain recombines TRBV3-1 (or the pseudogene TRBV3-2) with TRBJ1-5, with 11 bases aligning to TRBD1. This CDR3 region has 20 residues. Trimming removed 2 bases from V and 1 base from J; junction bases left unmatched: 13. Germline CDR1 LGHDT, CDR2 YNNKEL (reference sequence).

CDR3 nucleotides: TGTGCCAGCACGGGACAGATCAACACTGAAGCTTTCTTT. Encoded protein: CASTGQINTEAFF. The chain joins TRBV7-9 to TRBJ1-1; 7 bases are a match to TRBD1. The CDR3 sequence is 13 residues long. Losses at the gene ends were 7 bases for V and 2 bases for J; bases not matched to a gene: 4. Germline V gene data show CDR1 as SEHNR and CDR2 as FQNEAQ (reference sequence). Filled out from reference TRBV7-9 and TRBJ1-1, the complete variable domain reads DTGVSQNPRHKITKRGQNVTFRCDPISEHNRLYWYRQTLGQGPEFLTYFQNEAQLEKSRLLSDRFSAERPKGSFSTLEIQRTEQGDSAMYLCASTGQINTEAFFGQGTRLTVV.

Worth noting for this clone: This CDR3 is also generated by other DNA sequences in the sample. The chain employs TRBV3-1 (or the pseudogene TRBV3-2) and TRBJ2-3, with 10 bases aligning to TRBD2. This CDR3 has 14 residues. Germline CDR1 reads LGHDT; CDR2 reads YNNKEL (reference sequence). Trimming cost V 5 bases and J 4 bases; bases outside gene matches: 3. The CDR3, as DNA: TGTGCCAGCAGCAAGAGCGGGGGGGCAGATACGCAGTATTTT. Its translation is CASSKSGGADTQYF.

The chain combines TRBV30 with TRBJ1-5; D might be TRBD1 (6 bases). CDR1 and CDR2 from the germline V gene are GTSNPN and SVGIG (reference sequence). The V and J ends lost 2 bases and 7 bases respectively, with 12 bases between them. This CDR3 region has 13 residues. CDR3 in amino acids: CAWSTAQGQPQHF. In DNA form, the CDR3 reads TGTGCCTGGAGTACGGCCCAGGGGCAGCCCCAGCATTTT.

This clone was seen once. The genes are TRBV25-1 and TRBJ1-1, with unresolved D. CDR1 and CDR2 (germline): MGHDK, SYGVNS. V was shortened by 9 bases and J by 1 base, with 15 bases between the two germline ends. The CDR3 extends over 14 amino acids. The CDR3 nucleotides read TGTGCCAGTACTCGCGGGGTTCGGAACACTGAAGCTTTCTTT. It codes for CASTRGVRNTEAFF. The full variable domain, rest sourced from reference TRBV25-1 and TRBJ1-1, is EADIYQTPRYLVIGTGKKITLECSQTMGHDKMYWYQQDPGMELHLIHYSYGVNSTEKGDLSSESTVSRIRTEHFPLTLESARPSHTSQYLCASTRGVRNTEAFFGQGTRLTVV.

This clone was found a few times. The V gene is TRBV5-1, the J gene TRBJ1-1; the D gene is possibly TRBD1 (6 bases). Germline-derived CDR1 and CDR2 are SGHRS and YFSETQ. The CDR3 has 15 residues. Trimming left V 3 bases short and J 6 bases short, with 18 bases between. The chain's CDR3 is CASSYSGVAVAEAFF. The CDR3 DNA sequence: TGCGCCAGCAGCTACTCAGGGGTCGCGGTCGCTGAAGCTTTCTTT.

This clone was seen only a few times. As DNA, the CDR3 is TGTGCCAGCAGTCCAGGGACAGACACAGATACGCAGTATTTT. Translating gives CASSPGTDTDTQYF. The J gene is TRBJ2-3, the V gene TRBV6-4; 7 nucleotides match TRBD1. This CDR3 contains 14 residues. The ends lost 5 bases at V and 2 bases at J; junction bases unmatched: 4. Germline V gene lookup returns CDR1 MRHNA and CDR2 SNTAGT.

This chain links TRBV29-1 with TRBJ1-5, with D unclear. Trimming left V 4 bases short and J 7 bases short, with 8 bases between. Per germline, CDR1 SQVTM and CDR2 ANQGSEA. This CDR3 spans 11 amino acids. The CDR3: CSVGDSQPQHF. The CDR3 region has the DNA TGCAGCGTTGGAGACTCGCAGCCCCAGCATTTT.

The chain has TRBV9 and TRBJ2-7, with 10 bases that match TRBD2. J was trimmed by 3 bases and V by 0 bases; bases with no gene match: 6. The CDR3 loop spans 16 amino acids. Germline CDR1 SGDLS, CDR2 YYNGEE. The CDR3 nucleotides read TGTGCCAGCAGCGTAGGGTCGGGACTAGCGTACTACGAGCAGTACTTC. Its translation: CASSVGSGLAYYEQYF.

The CDR3 spells CASSLAGSINEKLFF. The CDR3 DNA sequence: TGTGCCAGCAGCTTAGCGGGGAGCATTAATGAAAAACTGTTTTTT. J is TRBJ1-4 and V is TRBV7-6, with D hard to call. From germline, CDR1 is SGHVS and CDR2 FNYEAQ. V was trimmed by 0 bases and J by 4 bases, leaving 9 bases between them. This CDR3 has 15 residues. Supplemented by reference TRBV7-6 and TRBJ1-4, the full variable domain reads GAGVSQSPRYKVTKRGQDVALRCDPISGHVSLYWYRQALGQGPEFLTYFNYEAQQDKSGLPNDRFSAERPEGSISTLTIQRTEQRDSAMYRCASSLAGSINEKLFFGSGTQLSVL.

The chain combines TRBV28 with TRBJ1-1, with D perhaps TRBD1 (6 bases). The CDR3 is 14 residues long. The V and J ends lost 5 bases and 3 bases respectively, with 13 bases between them. Germline CDR1 reads MDHEN; CDR2 reads SYDVKM. The CDR3 coding sequence is TGTGCCAGCAGTGACGGGACACTGGACACTGAAGCTTTCTTT. Translation: CASSDGTLDTEAFF.

V gene TRBV5-1 combines with J gene TRBJ1-2, with TRBD1 matching 10 bases. V trimming: 4 bases; J trimming: 8 bases; junction bases outside the gene matches: 11. Germline V gene lookup returns CDR1 SGHRS and CDR2 YFSETQ. The CDR3 loop spans 15 amino acids. CDR3 in amino acids: CASSPHRTGGHGYTF. CDR3 sequence (DNA): TGCGCCAGCAGCCCCCACCGGACAGGGGGTCACGGCTACACCTTC.

The CDR3: CSVDAGAGGYTF. DNA for the CDR3: TGCAGCGTTGACGCGGGGGCGGGTGGCTACACCTTC. This chain uses TRBV29-1 with TRBJ1-2, with TRBD1 as a possible D gene (6 bases). This CDR3 is 12 amino acids long. Trimming took 3 bases from V and 7 from J, leaving 12 bases between them. The germline V gene encodes CDR1 SQVTM and CDR2 ANQGSEA. The complete variable domain, with remaining parts taken from reference TRBV29-1 and TRBJ1-2, reads SAVISQKPSRDICQRGTSLTIQCQVDSQVTMMFWYRQQPGQSLTLIATANQGSEATYESGFVIDKFPISRPNLTFSTLTVSNMSPEDSSIYLCSVDAGAGGYTFGSGTRLTVV.